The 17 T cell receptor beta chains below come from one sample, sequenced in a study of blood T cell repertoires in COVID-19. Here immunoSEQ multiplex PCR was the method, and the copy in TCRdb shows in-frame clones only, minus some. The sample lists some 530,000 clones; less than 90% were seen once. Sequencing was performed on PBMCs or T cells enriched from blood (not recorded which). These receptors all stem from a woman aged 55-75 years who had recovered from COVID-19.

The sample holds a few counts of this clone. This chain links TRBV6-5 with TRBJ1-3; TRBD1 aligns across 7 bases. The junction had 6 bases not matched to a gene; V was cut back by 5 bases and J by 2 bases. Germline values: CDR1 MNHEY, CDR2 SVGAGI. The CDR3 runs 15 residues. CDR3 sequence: CASSQQTGTGNTIYF. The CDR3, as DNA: TGTGCCAGCAGTCAACAGACAGGGACTGGAAACACCATATATTTT.

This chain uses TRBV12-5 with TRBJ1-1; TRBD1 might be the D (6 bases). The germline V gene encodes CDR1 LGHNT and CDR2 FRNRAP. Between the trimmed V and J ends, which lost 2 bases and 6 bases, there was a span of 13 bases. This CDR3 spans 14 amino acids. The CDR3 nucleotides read TGTGCTAGTGGTTTGCCCGGACAGAGTTCTGAAGCTTTCTTT. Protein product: CASGLPGQSSEAFF.

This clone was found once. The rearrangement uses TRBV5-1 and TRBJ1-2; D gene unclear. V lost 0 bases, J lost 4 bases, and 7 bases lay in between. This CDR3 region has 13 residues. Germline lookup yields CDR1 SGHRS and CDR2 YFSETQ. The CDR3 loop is CASSLEPGYGYTF. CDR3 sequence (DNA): TGCGCCAGCAGCTTGGAGCCAGGCTATGGCTACACCTTC.

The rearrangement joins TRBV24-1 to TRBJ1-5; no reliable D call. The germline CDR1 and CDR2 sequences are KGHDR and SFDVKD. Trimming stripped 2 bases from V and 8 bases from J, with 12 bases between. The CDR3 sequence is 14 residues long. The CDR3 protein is CATSDWFVGEPQHF. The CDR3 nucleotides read TGTGCCACCAGTGATTGGTTTGTCGGGGAGCCCCAGCATTTT.

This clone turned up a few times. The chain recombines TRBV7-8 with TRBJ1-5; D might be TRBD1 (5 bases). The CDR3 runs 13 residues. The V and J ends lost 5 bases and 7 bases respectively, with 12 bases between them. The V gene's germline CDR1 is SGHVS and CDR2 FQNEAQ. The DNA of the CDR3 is TGTGCCAGCAGCATCCGGACAAAACAGCCCCAGCATTTT. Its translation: CASSIRTKQPQHF.

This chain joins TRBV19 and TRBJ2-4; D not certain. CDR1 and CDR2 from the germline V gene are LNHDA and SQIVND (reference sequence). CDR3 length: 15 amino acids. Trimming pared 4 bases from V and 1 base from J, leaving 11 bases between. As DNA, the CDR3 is TGTGCCAGTAGTAGTCCAGGAATCGCCAAAAACATTCAGTACTTC. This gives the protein CASSSPGIAKNIQYF. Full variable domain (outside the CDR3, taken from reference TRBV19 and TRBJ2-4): DGGITQSPKYLFRKEGQNVTLSCEQNLNHDAMYWYRQDPGQGLRLIYYSQIVNDFQKGDIAEGYSVSREKKESFPLTVTSAQKNPTAFYLCASSSPGIAKNIQYFGAGTRLSVL.

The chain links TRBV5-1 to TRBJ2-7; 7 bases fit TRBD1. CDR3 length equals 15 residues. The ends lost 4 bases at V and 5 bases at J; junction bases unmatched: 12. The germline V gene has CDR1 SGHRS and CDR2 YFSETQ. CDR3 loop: CASSPLTGPPHEQYF. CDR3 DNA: TGCGCCAGCAGCCCATTGACAGGGCCGCCGCACGAGCAGTACTTC.

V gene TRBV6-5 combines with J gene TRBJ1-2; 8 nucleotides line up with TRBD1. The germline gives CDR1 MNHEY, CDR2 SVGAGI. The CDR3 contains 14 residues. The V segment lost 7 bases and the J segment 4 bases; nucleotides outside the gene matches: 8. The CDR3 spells CASKLGQAIYGYTF. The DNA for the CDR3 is TGTGCCAGCAAACTGGGACAGGCGATCTATGGCTACACCTTC.

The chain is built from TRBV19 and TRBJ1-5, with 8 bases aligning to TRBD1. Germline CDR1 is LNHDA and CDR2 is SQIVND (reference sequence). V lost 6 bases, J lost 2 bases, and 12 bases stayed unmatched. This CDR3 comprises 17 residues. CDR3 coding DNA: TGTGCCAGTAGGCTTCTCTCAGGGGGCGCAGGCAATCAGCCCCAGCATTTT. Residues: CASRLLSGGAGNQPQHF.

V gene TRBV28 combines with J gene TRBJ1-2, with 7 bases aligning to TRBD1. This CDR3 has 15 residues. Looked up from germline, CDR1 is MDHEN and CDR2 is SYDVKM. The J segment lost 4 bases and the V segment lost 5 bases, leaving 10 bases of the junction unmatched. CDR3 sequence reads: CASSATGVSGYGYTF. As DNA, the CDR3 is TGTGCCAGCAGTGCTACAGGGGTCTCGGGCTATGGCTACACCTTC.

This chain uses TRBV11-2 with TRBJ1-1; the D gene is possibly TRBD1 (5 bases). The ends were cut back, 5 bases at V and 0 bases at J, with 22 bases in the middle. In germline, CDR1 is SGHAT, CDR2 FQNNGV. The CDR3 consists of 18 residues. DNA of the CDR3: TGTGCCAGCAGCCAGGTTAGGCCCCGACAGCTCATGAACACTGAAGCTTTCTTT. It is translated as CASSQVRPRQLMNTEAFF. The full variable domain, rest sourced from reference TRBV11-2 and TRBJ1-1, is EAGVAQSPRYKIIEKRQSVAFWCNPISGHATLYWYQQILGQGPKLLIQFQNNGVVDDSQLPKDRFSAERLKGVDSTLKIQPAKLEDSAVYLCASSQVRPRQLMNTEAFFGQGTRLTVV.

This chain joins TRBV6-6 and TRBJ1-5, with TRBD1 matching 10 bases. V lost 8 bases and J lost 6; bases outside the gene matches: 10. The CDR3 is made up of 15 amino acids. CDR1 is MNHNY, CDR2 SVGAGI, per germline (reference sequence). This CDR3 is CASVPGQGRRQPQHF. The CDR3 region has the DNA TGTGCCAGCGTCCCGGGACAGGGGAGGCGTCAGCCCCAGCATTTT.

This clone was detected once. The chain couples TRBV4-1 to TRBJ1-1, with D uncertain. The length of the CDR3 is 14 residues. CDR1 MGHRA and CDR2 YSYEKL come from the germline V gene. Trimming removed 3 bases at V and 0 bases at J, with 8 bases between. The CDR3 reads CASSQRAMNTEAFF. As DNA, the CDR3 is TGCGCCAGCAGCCAGAGGGCAATGAACACTGAAGCTTTCTTT.

The CDR3 spells CATGGRSFNYGYTF. As DNA, the CDR3 is TGTGCCACCGGGGGCCGCAGTTTTAACTATGGCTACACCTTC. The rearrangement uses TRBV15 and TRBJ1-2; D might be TRBD1 (6 bases). Looked up from germline, CDR1 is LNHNV and CDR2 is YYDKDF (reference sequence). V lost 8 bases, J lost 1 base, and 14 bases lay in between. This CDR3 comprises 14 residues.

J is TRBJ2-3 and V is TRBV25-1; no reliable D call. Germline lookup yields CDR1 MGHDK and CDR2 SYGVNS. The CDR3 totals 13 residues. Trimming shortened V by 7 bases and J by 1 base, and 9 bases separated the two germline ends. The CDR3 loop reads CASTRSGTDTQYF. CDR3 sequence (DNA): TGTGCCAGCACCCGATCAGGCACAGATACGCAGTATTTT.

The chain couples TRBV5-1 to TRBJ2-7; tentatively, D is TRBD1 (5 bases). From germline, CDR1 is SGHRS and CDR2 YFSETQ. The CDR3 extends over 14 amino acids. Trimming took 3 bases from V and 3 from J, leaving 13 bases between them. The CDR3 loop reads CASSWRQSVYEQYV. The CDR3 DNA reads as TGCGCCAGCAGCTGGCGACAGTCAGTCTACGAGCAGTACGTC.

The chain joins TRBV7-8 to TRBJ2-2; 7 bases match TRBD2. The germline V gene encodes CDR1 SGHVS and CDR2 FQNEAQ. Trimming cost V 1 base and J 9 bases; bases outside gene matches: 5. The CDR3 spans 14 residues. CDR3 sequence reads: CASSLVTSDRELFF. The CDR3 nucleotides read TGTGCCAGCAGCTTAGTAACTAGCGACCGGGAGCTGTTTTTT.